This T cell receptor (beta chain) was documented in a study of OX40 agonist ivuxolimab in advanced cancers. The study in broad terms: Ivuxolimab, which targeted the costimulatory receptor OX40 (CD134), was an agonistic, fully human IgG2 monoclonal antibody. Intravenous ivuxolimab was administered to patients every 2 weeks at six dose levels: 0.01, 0.1, 0.3, 1.5, 3 and 10 mg/kg. Among the 52 dose-escalation patients, 19 had hepatocellular carcinoma, 15 or so melanoma, 9 renal cell carcinoma and 9 head and neck cancer. In the dose-escalation cohort, over 65% of patients were male, and the mean age was around 60 years, with a range of roughly 20 to 79. Prior anti-PD-1, anti-PD-L1 or anti-CTLA-4 therapy was permitted, and checkpoint inhibitors had been received by approximately 39% of dose-escalation patients. Three dose-escalation patients achieved partial responses, one with hepatocellular carcinoma and two with cutaneous melanoma. The point of sequencing TCRbeta in the periphery was to test whether ivuxolimab changed TCR sequence diversity and drove clonal T-cell expansion. The paper describes the monotherapy dose-escalation part (N of about 52 patients) of the phase I trial of ivuxolimab. Paper-wide results and their limitations: Which antigens the clonally expanded peripheral T cells were specific for was not determined. At doses from 0.1 to 3.0 mg/kg, clonal expansion was seen in both CD4+ and CD8+ blood T cells between baseline and week 6. After ivuxolimab, CD8+ T cells had more expanded clones than CD4+ T cells on average. Low levels of normalized T-cell clonal expansion were also seen in some patients who did not respond. In partial responders in the 0.1-3.0 mg/kg groups, normalized peripheral clonal expansion was found to be among the lowest, especially among CD8+ T cells.

CDR1 SGDLS and CDR2 YYNGEE were looked up in the germline V gene. Cut back by 0 bases and 4 bases, the V and J ends lie 4 bases apart. Taken from cysteine to phenylalanine, the CDR3 has 12 residues. Only the CDR3 DNA stays, 36 bases, in frame from base 1. Notes on this clone: The specificity of this receptor is unknown. Base qualities are missing; no much larger clone stands one base away.

Patients with a history of autoimmune disease or receiving systemic immunosuppression were excluded from the trial. Peripheral blood for TCR sequencing was collected from all dose cohorts at baseline, on cycle 4 day 1, and on cycle 7 day 1. Samples were obtained from an open-label, multicenter, first-in-human phase I dose-escalation trial of ivuxolimab. Adults with locally advanced or metastatic head and neck squamous cell, hepatocellular, melanoma or renal cell carcinoma were enrolled in the trial. Before TCR sequencing, CD4+ and CD8+ T cells were separately sorted from peripheral blood. Genomic DNA was extracted from sorted cells for sequencing of the TCRbeta CDR3 region. TCRbeta CDR3 regions were sequenced using the immunoSEQ Assay. The table was pulled from immuneACCESS by TCRdb, which kept in-frame rearrangements only. Such tables lose some clones; where checked, under half of the loss comes from unresolved V genes, and the rest has no known cause. Within this sample are about 51,000 clones, with 70% to 80% of them counted one time only. Of the sample, approximately 2% falls within the top ten clones.

The sequence joins TRBV9 to TRBJ1-1; the D gene is not confidently resolved. The material was CD4+ or CD8+ T cells sorted from blood, obtained in a trial of the OX40 agonist ivuxolimab. This receptor was obtained from an adult with an advanced solid tumor such as melanoma, head and neck, liver or kidney cancer. The DNA sequence reads TGTGCCAGCAGCGTAGGATTCACTGAAGCTTTCTTT. Translated, it gives CASSVGFTEAFF.